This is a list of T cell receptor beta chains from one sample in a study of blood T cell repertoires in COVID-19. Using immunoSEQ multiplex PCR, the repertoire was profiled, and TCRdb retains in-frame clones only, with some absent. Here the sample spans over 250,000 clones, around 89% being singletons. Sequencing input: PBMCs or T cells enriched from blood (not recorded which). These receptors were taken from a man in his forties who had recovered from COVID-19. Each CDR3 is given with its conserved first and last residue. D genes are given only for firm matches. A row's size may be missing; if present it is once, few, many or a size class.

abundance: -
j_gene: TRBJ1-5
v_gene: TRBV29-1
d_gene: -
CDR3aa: CSVALGGLNQPQHF
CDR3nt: TGCAGCGTAGCCTTGGGGGGACTCAATCAGCCCCAGCATTTT

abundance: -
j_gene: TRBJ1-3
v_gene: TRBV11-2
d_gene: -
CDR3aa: CASSLGSRGSGNTIYF
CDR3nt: TGTGCCAGCAGCTTAGGGAGCAGGGGCTCTGGAAACACCATATATTTT

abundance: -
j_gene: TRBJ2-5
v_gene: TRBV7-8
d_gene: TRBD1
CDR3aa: CASSLADRQGQETQYF
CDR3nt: TGTGCCAGCAGCTTAGCAGACAGACAGGGGCAAGAGACCCAGTACTTC

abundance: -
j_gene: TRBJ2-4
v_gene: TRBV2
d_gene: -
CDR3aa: CASVGGNAKNIQYF
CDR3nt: TGTGCCAGCGTCGGGGGTAACGCCAAAAACATTCAGTACTTC

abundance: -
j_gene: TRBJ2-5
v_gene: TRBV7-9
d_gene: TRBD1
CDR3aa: CASSSGDRVQETQYF
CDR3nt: TGTGCCAGCAGCTCCGGGGACAGGGTACAAGAGACCCAGTACTTC

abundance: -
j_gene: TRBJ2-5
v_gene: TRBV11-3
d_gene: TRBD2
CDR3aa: CASSLGLGGGHQETQYF
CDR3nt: TGTGCCAGCAGCTTAGGTCTAGGCGGGGGGCACCAAGAGACCCAGTACTTC

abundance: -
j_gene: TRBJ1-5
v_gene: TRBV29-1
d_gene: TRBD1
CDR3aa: CSVDAGGNQPQHF
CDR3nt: TGCAGCGTTGATGCAGGGGGGAATCAGCCCCAGCATTTT

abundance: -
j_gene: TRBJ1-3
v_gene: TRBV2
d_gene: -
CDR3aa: CASRSDRSSGNTIYF
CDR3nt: TGTGCCAGCAGATCCGACAGGAGCTCTGGAAACACCATATATTTT

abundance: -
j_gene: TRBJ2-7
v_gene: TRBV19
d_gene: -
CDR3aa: CASSIVVGFYEQYF
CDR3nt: TGTGCCAGTAGTATAGTAGTGGGCTTTTACGAGCAGTACTTC

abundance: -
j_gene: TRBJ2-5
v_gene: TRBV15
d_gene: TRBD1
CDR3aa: CATSSKGTVELETQYF
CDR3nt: TGTGCCACCAGCAGTAAAGGGACAGTCGAGCTGGAGACCCAGTACTTC

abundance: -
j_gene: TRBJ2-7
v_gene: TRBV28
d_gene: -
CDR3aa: CAAQGQDYEQYF
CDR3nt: TGTGCCGCACAGGGTCAGGACTACGAGCAGTACTTC

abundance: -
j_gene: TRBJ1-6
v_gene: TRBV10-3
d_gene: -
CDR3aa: CAIKEGGRRSPLHF
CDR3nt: TGTGCCATCAAGGAGGGGGGGCGTCGTTCACCCCTCCACTTT

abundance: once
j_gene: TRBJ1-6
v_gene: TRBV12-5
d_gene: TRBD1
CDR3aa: CASGLGQGGSPLHF
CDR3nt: TGTGCTAGTGGTTTGGGACAGGGTGGTTCACCCCTCCACTTT

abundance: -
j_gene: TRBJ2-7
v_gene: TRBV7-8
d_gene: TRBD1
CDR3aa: CASSRQGSYEQYF
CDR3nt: TGTGCCAGCAGCCGACAGGGCTCCTACGAGCAGTACTTC

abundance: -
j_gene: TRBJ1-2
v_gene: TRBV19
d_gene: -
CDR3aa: CASSIVAGDYGYTF
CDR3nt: TGTGCCAGTAGTATCGTCGCAGGGGACTATGGCTACACCTTC

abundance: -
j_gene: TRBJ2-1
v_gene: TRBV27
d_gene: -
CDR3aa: CASSPDFGEEYNEQFF
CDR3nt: TGTGCCAGCAGTCCCGACTTCGGGGAAGAATACAATGAGCAGTTCTTC

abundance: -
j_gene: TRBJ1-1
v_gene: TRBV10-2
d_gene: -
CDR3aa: CASIHGAKNTEAFF
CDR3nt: TGCGCCAGCATACATGGGGCGAAGAACACTGAAGCTTTCTTT

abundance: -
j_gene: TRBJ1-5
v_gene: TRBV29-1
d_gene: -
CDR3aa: CSVHLPGAISNQPQHF
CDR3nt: TGCAGCGTCCACCTCCCAGGGGCAATTAGCAATCAGCCCCAGCATTTT

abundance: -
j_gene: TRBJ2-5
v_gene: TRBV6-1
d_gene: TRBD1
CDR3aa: CASSEGRTGFRETQYF
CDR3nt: TGTGCCAGCAGTGAAGGCCGGACAGGGTTTCGAGAGACCCAGTACTTC

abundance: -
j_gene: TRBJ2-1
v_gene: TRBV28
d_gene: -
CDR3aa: CASTSRRYNEQFF
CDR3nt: TGTGCCAGCACTTCAAGGAGGTACAATGAGCAGTTCTTC

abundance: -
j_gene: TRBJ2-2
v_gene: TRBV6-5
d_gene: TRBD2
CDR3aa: CASSWEGFGNTGELFF
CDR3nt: TGTGCCAGCAGTTGGGAGGGGTTCGGGAACACCGGGGAGCTGTTTTTT

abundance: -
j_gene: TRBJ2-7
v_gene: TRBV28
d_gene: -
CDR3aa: CASTRGDYEQYF
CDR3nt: TGTGCCAGCACACGGGGAGATTACGAGCAGTACTTC

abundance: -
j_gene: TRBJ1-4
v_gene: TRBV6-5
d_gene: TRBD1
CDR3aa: CASSYSGRGVEKLFF
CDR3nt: TGTGCCAGCAGTTACTCCGGCAGGGGGGTTGAAAAACTGTTTTTT

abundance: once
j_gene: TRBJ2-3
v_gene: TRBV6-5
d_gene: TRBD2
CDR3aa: CASSLRTSGRQDTQYF
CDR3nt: TGTGCCAGCAGTTTAAGGACTAGCGGGAGGCAAGATACGCAGTATTTT